This T cell receptor beta chain comes out of a study of blood T cell repertoires in COVID-19. About the study: The United States, Italy and Spain were the sources of the acute and convalescent COVID-19 samples. T cells, B-cell-depleted T cells, or PBMCs provided the cDNA or gDNA that served as material.

In the original workflow: By means of reference gene primer amplification, nucleated cell counts were estimated. TCRdb keeps only in-frame clones here, not all; method: immunoSEQ multiplex PCR. V and J calls and clone size are those listed in that table; D and trimming were worked out from the DNA. This table holds some 180,000 clones, 75% to 95% found once. V was clipped by 5 bases and J by 7 bases, with 8 bases between them. Germline V gene data show CDR1 as DFQATT and CDR2 as SNEGSKA (reference sequence). The CDR3 is 10 amino acids. The sequenced material came from peripheral blood. This clonotype originated in a man aged 45 to 65 with acute or convalescent COVID-19. The rearrangement joins TRBV20-1 to TRBJ1-2, with D possibly matching TRBD1 (5 bases). CDR3 DNA: TGCAGTGCTCCCGACAGTGGCTACACCTTC. The encoded protein is CSAPDSGYTF.